Below, 23 T cell receptor beta chains from the same sample are listed, as sequenced in a study of cytomegalovirus exposure and HLA in healthy donors. The PCR used 60 Vbeta and 13 Jbeta primers. The repertoire was sequenced with immunoSEQ multiplex PCR; TCRdb's copy has only in-frame clones and lacks some. The sample yields 200,000 or so clones, around 79% seen once. Source material: PBMCs. These receptors all come from a male donor in good health and CMV-seropositive.

This clone has a handful of counts. The chain couples TRBV19 to TRBJ2-7, with D tentatively TRBD1 (6 bases). The CDR3 has 13 residues. Germline CDR1 LNHDA, CDR2 SQIVND (reference sequence). The V gene lost 5 bases and the J gene lost 1 base, with 9 bases spanning the gap. The CDR3 loop reads CASSRTESYEQYF. CDR3 bases: TGTGCCAGTAGTCGGACAGAGTCCTACGAGCAGTACTTC.

The chain is built from TRBV4-2 and TRBJ1-2, with 8 positions matching TRBD1. Trimming cost V 4 bases and J 8 bases; bases outside gene matches: 9. The germline CDR1 and CDR2 sequences are LGHNA and YNFKEQ. There are 14 residues in the CDR3. The CDR3 nucleotides are TGTGCCAGCAGCCCTGGACAGGGAACGCTAGGCTACACCTTC. It yields the protein CASSPGQGTLGYTF.

The V gene is TRBV27, the J gene TRBJ2-4; TRBD2 matches 13 bases. Trimming at V came to 4 bases and at J to 0 bases, leaving 12 bases not matched to a gene. Per the germline V gene, CDR1 is MNHEY and CDR2 is SMNVEV (reference sequence). The CDR3 is made up of 20 amino acids. The CDR3 region is CASSSRTSGGPLIAKNIQYF. In nucleotides, the CDR3 is TGTGCCAGCAGTTCGCGGACTAGCGGGGGCCCTTTGATAGCCAAAAACATTCAGTACTTC.

This clone occurred once. J is TRBJ2-5 and V is TRBV11-2; D is perhaps TRBD2 (5 bases). This CDR3 is built from 13 residues. V shed 5 bases and J shed 11 bases, with 18 bases lying between them. Germline loops: CDR1 SGHAT, CDR2 FQNNGV. CDR3 in DNA: TGTGCCAGCAGCCCACGCGCTGATGGGGAGCAGTACTTC. It codes for CASSPRADGEQYF.

This clone was counted a single time. V gene TRBV4-2 combines with J gene TRBJ1-1; 10 nucleotides align to TRBD1. Per the germline V gene, CDR1 is LGHNA and CDR2 is YNFKEQ. The V segment lost 4 bases and the J segment 2 bases; nucleotides outside the gene matches: 10. This CDR3 region has 17 residues. The chain's CDR3 is CASSPDPRDRGNTEAFF. The CDR3 DNA sequence: TGTGCCAGCAGCCCGGATCCCCGGGACAGGGGTAACACTGAAGCTTTCTTT.

This clone has only one observation. The CDR3 DNA follows: TGTGCCAGCAGGCCCCCGGGACAGGGGACCGGGGAGCTGTTTTTT. Amino acids: CASRPPGQGTGELFF. V is TRBV9 and J is TRBJ2-2, with 10 bases that match TRBD1. Germline-derived CDR1 and CDR2 are SGDLS and YYNGEE. Trimming removed 5 bases from V and 5 bases from J; junction bases left unmatched: 6. The length of the CDR3 is 15 residues.

The V gene is TRBV5-4, the J gene TRBJ2-7; TRBD1 might be the D (5 bases). The germline gives CDR1 SGHNT, CDR2 YYREEE (reference sequence). CDR3 length equals 14 residues. Trimming pared 2 bases from V and 0 bases from J, leaving 9 bases between. The CDR3 DNA reads TGTGCCAGCAGCTTCGACAGCTTCTCCTACGAGCAGTACTTC. It codes for CASSFDSFSYEQYF.

The V call is TRBV29-1, the J call TRBJ2-3, with TRBD1 matching 10 bases. From germline, CDR1 is SQVTM and CDR2 ANQGSEA. V was clipped by 7 bases and J by 4 bases; unmatched bases: 8. The CDR3 runs 14 residues. CDR3 in DNA: TGCAGCGATAAGGGACAGGGGATCGCAGATACGCAGTATTTT. Its translation: CSDKGQGIADTQYF.

This clone was counted only a few times. This chain uses TRBV5-1 with TRBJ1-6; the D gene is possibly TRBD1 (6 bases). In germline, CDR1 is SGHRS, CDR2 YFSETQ. This CDR3 spans 14 amino acids. V was cut by 0 bases and J by 7 bases, with 8 bases left in between. Written as DNA, the CDR3 is TGCGCCAGCAGCTTGGCCCAGGGGAATTCACCCCTCCACTTT. This encodes CASSLAQGNSPLHF.

The chain carries TRBV7-9 and TRBJ2-5, with a tentative D call TRBD1 (7 bases). This CDR3 region has 15 residues. Trimming stripped 2 bases from V and 1 base from J, with 11 bases between. CDR1 and CDR2 (germline): SEHNR, FQNEAQ (reference sequence). The CDR3 coding sequence is TGTGCCAGCAGCTTACGGGGGACAGCCCAAGAGACCCAGTACTTC. The encoded protein is CASSLRGTAQETQYF.

The chain has TRBV7-8 and TRBJ2-1, with TRBD2 identical over 12 bases. CDR1 and CDR2 (germline): SGHVS, FQNEAQ. This CDR3 contains 14 residues. J lost 15 bases, V lost 1 base, and 7 bases had no gene match. In nucleotides, the CDR3 is TGTGCCAGCAGCTTAGTCACTAGCGGGAGGTGGCCGTTCTTC. Translation: CASSLVTSGRWPFF.

The gene calls are TRBV10-1 and TRBJ1-5; TRBD1 aligns across 7 bases. The CDR3 sequence is 14 residues long. J was trimmed by 9 bases and V by 0 bases; bases with no gene match: 5. Germline V gives CDR1 WNHNN, CDR2 SYGVQD (reference sequence). Written as DNA, the CDR3 is TGCGCCAGCAGTGAGTCGGGCAGGGGGTCGCCCCAGCATTTT. Residues: CASSESGRGSPQHF.

V usage is TRBV4-3 and J usage is TRBJ2-2, with 7 bases that match TRBD2. Germline V CDR1 and CDR2: LGHNA, YSLEER. The CDR3 spans 19 residues. The V gene end was trimmed by 0 bases and the J gene end by 0 bases; junction bases not matched to a gene: 10. The CDR3 spells CASSQDLGYLAANTGELFF. CDR3 nucleotide sequence: TGCGCCAGCAGCCAAGATTTGGGCTATCTAGCGGCGAACACCGGGGAGCTGTTTTTT.

Only a few counts were recorded for this clone. J is TRBJ1-4 and V is TRBV18; D is uncertain. Between the trimmed V and J ends, which lost 2 bases and 4 bases, there was a span of 8 bases. CDR1 is KGHSH and CDR2 is LQKENI in the germline V gene. The length of the CDR3 is 14 residues. CDR3 in DNA: TGTGCCAGCTCACCAGCAGGAGGTAATGAAAAACTGTTTTTT. It codes for CASSPAGGNEKLFF. The full variable domain, rest sourced from reference TRBV18 and TRBJ1-4, is NAGVMQNPRHLVRRRGQEARLRCSPMKGHSHVYWYRQLPEEGLKFMVYLQKENIIDESGMPKERFSAEFPKEGPSILRIQQVVRGDSAAYFCASSPAGGNEKLFFGSGTQLSVL.

This clone was counted a single time. This rearrangement joins TRBV2 to TRBJ2-5, with D maybe TRBD2 (5 bases). Germline V gene data show CDR1 as SNHLY and CDR2 as FYNNEI. This CDR3 region has 15 residues. Trimming cost V 7 bases and J 5 bases, with 20 bases left between them. The chain's CDR3 is CASTSRRGWEETQYF. In DNA form, the CDR3 reads TGTGCCAGCACATCTCGGCGAGGGTGGGAGGAGACCCAGTACTTC.

The chain employs TRBV5-1 and TRBJ2-7, with TRBD2 identical over 8 bases. Germline values: CDR1 SGHRS, CDR2 YFSETQ. The CDR3 spans 15 residues. The V and J ends lost 0 bases and 7 bases, in that order; junction bases with no gene match: 9. The CDR3 protein is CASSLAGTRSGEQYF. CDR3 bases: TGCGCCAGCAGCTTGGCGGGGACTAGGTCAGGGGAGCAGTACTTC.

CDR3 region: CAMNSGRDNSYEQYF. CDR3 in DNA: TGTGCCATGAACTCTGGCCGGGACAACTCCTACGAGCAGTACTTC. This chain connects TRBV10-3 to TRBJ2-7, with D maybe TRBD1 (6 bases). The germline gives CDR1 ENHRY, CDR2 SYGVKD. Trimming stripped 9 bases from V and 0 bases from J, with 18 bases between. This CDR3 has 15 residues.

The rearrangement links TRBV11-3 to TRBJ2-1; 10 bases are shared with TRBD2. Per the germline V gene, CDR1 is SGHNT and CDR2 is YENEEA. J was trimmed by 9 bases and V by 4 bases; bases with no gene match: 9. The CDR3 runs 15 residues. CDR3 sequence (DNA): TGTGCCAGCAGCTACGGACTAGCGGTCTTGGGTGAGCAGTTCTTC. This codes for CASSYGLAVLGEQFF.

CDR3 DNA sequence: TGTGCCAGCAGCGGCACAGGGGGCACAGATACGCAGTATTTT. Protein: CASSGTGGTDTQYF. This chain links TRBV7-3 with TRBJ2-3; TRBD1 matches 7 bases. From germline, CDR1 is SGHTA and CDR2 FQGTGA. The junction had 3 bases not matched to a gene; V was cut back by 5 bases and J by 1 base. The CDR3 runs 14 residues.

The V call is TRBV7-2, the J call TRBJ2-6; no clear D gene. Germline lookup yields CDR1 SGHTA and CDR2 FQGNSA. V lost 5 bases and J lost 1, with 9 bases in between. This CDR3 has 15 amino acids. This chain's CDR3 is CASSEKRSGANVLTF. DNA of the CDR3: TGTGCCAGCAGCGAAAAGAGGTCTGGGGCCAACGTCCTGACTTTC. The complete variable domain, with remaining parts taken from reference TRBV7-2 and TRBJ2-6, reads GAGVSQSPSNKVTEKGKDVELRCDPISGHTALYWYRQSLGQGLEFLIYFQGNSAPDKSGLPSDRFSAERTGGSVSTLTIQRTQQEDSAVYLCASSEKRSGANVLTFGAGSRLTVL.

The gene calls are TRBV2 and TRBJ2-5, with a possible D match to TRBD1 (5 bases). Germline V CDR1 and CDR2: SNHLY, FYNNEI. CDR3 size: 10 residues. The germline V and J ends were trimmed by 7 bases and 5 bases, with 5 bases remaining between them. The CDR3 protein is CASTGETQYF. As DNA, the CDR3 is TGTGCCAGCACAGGGGAGACCCAGTACTTC.

J is TRBJ2-2 and V is TRBV9, with D unclear. CDR3 length equals 14 residues. V was trimmed by 7 bases and J by 1 base, leaving 11 bases between them. Germline V gene data show CDR1 as SGDLS and CDR2 as YYNGEE. This chain's CDR3 is CASSRLMNTGELFF. DNA for the CDR3: TGTGCCAGCTCTCGACTCATGAACACCGGGGAGCTGTTTTTT.

The chain joins TRBV2 to TRBJ2-3; 10 nucleotides match TRBD2. CDR1 and CDR2 (germline): SNHLY, FYNNEI. V lost 10 bases, J lost 6 bases, and 10 bases stayed unmatched. This CDR3 contains 14 residues. Here the CDR3 reads CATSVLAGADTQYF. CDR3 sequence (DNA): TGTGCCACATCCGTTCTAGCGGGAGCGGATACGCAGTATTTT.